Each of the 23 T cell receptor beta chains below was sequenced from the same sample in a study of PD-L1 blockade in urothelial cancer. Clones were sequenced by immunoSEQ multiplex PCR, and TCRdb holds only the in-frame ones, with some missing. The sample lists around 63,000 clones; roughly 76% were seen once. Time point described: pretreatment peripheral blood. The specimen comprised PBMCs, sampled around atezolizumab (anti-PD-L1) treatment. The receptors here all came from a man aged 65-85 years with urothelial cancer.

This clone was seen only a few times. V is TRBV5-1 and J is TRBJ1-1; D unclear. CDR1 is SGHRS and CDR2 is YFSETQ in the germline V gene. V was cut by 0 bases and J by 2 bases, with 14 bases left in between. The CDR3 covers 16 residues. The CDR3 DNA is TGCGCCAGCAGCTTGGGACAACCGAGTCAAAACACTGAAGCTTTCTTT. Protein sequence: CASSLGQPSQNTEAFF.

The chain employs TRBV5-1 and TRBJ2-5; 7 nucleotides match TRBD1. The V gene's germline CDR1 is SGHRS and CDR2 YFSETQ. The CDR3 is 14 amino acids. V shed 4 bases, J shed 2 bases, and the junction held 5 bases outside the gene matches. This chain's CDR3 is CASSKARGQETQYF. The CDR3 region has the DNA TGCGCCAGCAGCAAGGCCAGGGGGCAAGAGACCCAGTACTTC.

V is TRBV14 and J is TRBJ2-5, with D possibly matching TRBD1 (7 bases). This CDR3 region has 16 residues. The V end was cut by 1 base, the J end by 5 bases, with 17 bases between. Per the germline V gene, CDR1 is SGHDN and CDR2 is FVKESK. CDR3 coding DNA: TGTGCCAGCAGCCAAGGATGGACAGGTCGGGAGGAGACCCAGTACTTC. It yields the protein CASSQGWTGREETQYF.

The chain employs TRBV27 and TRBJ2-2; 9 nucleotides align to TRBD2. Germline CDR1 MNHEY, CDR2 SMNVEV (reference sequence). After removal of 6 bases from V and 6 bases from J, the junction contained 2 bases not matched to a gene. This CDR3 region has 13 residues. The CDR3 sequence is CASRAGGAGELFF. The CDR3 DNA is TGTGCCAGCAGGGCGGGGGGGGCCGGGGAGCTGTTTTTT.

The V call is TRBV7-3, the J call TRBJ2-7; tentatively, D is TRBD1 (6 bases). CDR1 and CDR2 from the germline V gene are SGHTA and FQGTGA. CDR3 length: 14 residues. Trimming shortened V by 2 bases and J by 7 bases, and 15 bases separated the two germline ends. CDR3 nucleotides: TGTGCCAGCAGCTTAGCACAGGGTTCTGGAGAGCAGTACTTC. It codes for CASSLAQGSGEQYF.

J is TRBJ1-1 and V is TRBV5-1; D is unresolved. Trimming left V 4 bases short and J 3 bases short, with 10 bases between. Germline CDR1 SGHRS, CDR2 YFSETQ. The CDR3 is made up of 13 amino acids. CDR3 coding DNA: TGCGCCAGCAGCCCACGAGGTGACACTGAAGCTTTCTTT. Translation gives CASSPRGDTEAFF.

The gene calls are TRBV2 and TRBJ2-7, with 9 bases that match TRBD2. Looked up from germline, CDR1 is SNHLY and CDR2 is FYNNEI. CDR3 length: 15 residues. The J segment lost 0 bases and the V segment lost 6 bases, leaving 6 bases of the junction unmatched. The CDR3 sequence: CASSPRTSASYEQYF. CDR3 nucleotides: TGTGCCAGCAGCCCAAGGACTAGCGCCTCCTACGAGCAGTACTTC.

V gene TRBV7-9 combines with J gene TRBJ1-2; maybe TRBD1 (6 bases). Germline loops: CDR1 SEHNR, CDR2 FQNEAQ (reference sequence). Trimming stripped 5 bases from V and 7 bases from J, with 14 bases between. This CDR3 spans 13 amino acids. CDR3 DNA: TGTGCCAGCAGCCGGGACAAACCGGGTGGCTACACCTTC. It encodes CASSRDKPGGYTF.

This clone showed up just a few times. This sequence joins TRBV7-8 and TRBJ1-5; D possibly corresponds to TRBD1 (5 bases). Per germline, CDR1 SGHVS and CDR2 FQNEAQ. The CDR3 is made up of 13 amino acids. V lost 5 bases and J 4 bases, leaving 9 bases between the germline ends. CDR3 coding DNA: TGTGCCAGCAGCCCCCAGGGTAATCAGCCCCAGCATTTT. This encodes CASSPQGNQPQHF.

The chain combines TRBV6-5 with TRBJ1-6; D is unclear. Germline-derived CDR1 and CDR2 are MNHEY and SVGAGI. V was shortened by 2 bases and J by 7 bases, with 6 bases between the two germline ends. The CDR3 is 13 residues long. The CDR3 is CASSYTGNSPLHF. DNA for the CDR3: TGTGCCAGCAGTTACACGGGGAATTCACCCCTCCACTTT.

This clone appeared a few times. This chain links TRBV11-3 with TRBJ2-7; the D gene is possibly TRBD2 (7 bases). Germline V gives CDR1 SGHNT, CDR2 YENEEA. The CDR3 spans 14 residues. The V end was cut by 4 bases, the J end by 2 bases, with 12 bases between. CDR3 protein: CASSSTGGAYEQYF. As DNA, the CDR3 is TGTGCCAGCAGCTCAACGGGGGGCGCCTACGAGCAGTACTTC.

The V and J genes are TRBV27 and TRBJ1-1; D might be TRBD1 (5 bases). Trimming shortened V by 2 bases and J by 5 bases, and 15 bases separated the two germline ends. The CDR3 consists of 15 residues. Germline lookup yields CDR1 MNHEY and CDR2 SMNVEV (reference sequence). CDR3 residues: CASSLSAMGGTEAFF. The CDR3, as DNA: TGTGCCAGCAGTTTAAGCGCCATGGGGGGGACTGAAGCTTTCTTT.

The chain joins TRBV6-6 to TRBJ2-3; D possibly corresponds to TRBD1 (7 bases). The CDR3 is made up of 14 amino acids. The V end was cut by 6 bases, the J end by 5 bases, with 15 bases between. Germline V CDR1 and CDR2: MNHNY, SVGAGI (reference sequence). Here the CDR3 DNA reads TGTGCCAGCAGAGCGCAGGGGGGTGGAGATACGCAGTATTTT. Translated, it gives CASRAQGGGDTQYF.

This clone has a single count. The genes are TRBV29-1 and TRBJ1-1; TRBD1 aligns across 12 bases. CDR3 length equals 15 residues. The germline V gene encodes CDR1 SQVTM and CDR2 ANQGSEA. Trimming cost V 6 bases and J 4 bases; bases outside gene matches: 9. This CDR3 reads CSVSGTGGEGTEAFF. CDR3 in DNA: TGCAGCGTGTCCGGGACAGGGGGCGAGGGCACTGAAGCTTTCTTT.

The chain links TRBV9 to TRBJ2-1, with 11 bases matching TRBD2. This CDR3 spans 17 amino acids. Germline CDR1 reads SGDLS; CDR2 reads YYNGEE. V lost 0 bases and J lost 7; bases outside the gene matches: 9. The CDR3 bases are TGTGCCAGCAGCGTAGGTCTAGCGGGAGGCCTGGGGAATGAGCAGTTCTTC. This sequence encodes CASSVGLAGGLGNEQFF.

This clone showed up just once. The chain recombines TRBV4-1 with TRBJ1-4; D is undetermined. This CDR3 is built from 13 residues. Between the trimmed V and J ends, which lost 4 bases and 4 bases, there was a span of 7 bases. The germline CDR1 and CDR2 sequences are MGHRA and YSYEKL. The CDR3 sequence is CASSPLRNEKLFF. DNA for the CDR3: TGCGCCAGCAGCCCACTACGTAATGAAAAACTGTTTTTT.

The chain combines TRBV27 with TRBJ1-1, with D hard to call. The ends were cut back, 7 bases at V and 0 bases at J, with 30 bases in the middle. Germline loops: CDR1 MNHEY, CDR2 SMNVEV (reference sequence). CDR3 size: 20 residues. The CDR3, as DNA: TGTGCCAGCACCCCAGAGAGAGGAGGGCCTGTACAAACCTTGAACACTGAAGCTTTCTTT. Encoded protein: CASTPERGGPVQTLNTEAFF.

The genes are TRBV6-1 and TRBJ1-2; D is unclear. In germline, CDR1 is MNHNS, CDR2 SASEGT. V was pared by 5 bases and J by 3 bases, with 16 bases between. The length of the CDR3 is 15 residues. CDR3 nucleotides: TGTGCCAGCAGTACCGAGGGCCGGGTGGACTATGGCTACACCTTC. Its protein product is CASSTEGRVDYGYTF.

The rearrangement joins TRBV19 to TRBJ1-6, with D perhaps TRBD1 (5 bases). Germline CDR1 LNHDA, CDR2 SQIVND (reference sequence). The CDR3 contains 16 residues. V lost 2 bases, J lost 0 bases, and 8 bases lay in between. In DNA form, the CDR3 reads TGTGCCAGTAGTATATCACAGGACTCCTATAATTCACCCCTCCACTTT. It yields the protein CASSISQDSYNSPLHF.

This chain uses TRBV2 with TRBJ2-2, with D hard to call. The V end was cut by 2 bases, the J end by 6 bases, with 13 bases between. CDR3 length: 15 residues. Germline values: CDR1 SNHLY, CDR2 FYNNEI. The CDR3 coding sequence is TGTGCCAGCAGTGAATCTCGCGGTGGAGCCGGGGAGCTGTTTTTT. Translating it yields CASSESRGGAGELFF.

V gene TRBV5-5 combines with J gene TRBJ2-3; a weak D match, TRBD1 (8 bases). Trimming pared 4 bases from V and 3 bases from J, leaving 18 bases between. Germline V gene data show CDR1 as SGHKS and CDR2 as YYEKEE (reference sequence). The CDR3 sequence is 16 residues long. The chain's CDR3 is CASSRNRGEGTDTQYF. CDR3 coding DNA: TGTGCCAGCAGCCGAAACAGGGGGGAGGGGACAGATACGCAGTATTTT.

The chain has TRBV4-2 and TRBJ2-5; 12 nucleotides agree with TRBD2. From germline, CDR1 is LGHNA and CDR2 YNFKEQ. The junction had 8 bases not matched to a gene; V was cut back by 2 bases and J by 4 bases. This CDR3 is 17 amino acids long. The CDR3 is CASSQHASGGASETQYF. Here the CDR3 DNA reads TGTGCCAGCAGCCAACACGCTAGCGGGGGGGCATCAGAGACCCAGTACTTC.

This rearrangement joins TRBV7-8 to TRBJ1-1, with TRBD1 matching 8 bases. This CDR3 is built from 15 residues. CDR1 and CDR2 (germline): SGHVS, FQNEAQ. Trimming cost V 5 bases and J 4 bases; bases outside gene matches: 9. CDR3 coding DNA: TGTGCCAGCAGCCCACTACAGGGGGTGCGCACTGAAGCTTTCTTT. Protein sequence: CASSPLQGVRTEAFF.